One and the same sample provided the 23 T cell receptor beta chains below, sequenced in a study of breast tumors, draining lymph nodes, adjacent tissues. TCRdb reprocessed the multiplex PCR reads via MiXCR and lists one record per CDR3 protein. Among about 21,000 distinct CDR3 sequences listed, 25% to 35% were seen once. The sample was breast tumor tissue. These receptor sequences come from a female donor with breast cancer. Some clones in this sample may be carry-over from other donors' samples.

About this clonotype: A read error may be the cause here, since a much bigger clone is one base away. The final CDR3 position lacks the conserved phenylalanine or tryptophan, pointing to a likely read error. This rearrangement joins TRBV28 to TRBJ2-7; tentative D call: TRBD2 (6 bases). The CDR3 runs to 15 residues. V lost 5 bases and J 4 bases, leaving 18 bases between the germline ends. Germline lookup yields CDR1 MDHEN and CDR2 SYDVKM. CDR3 sequence: CASSRTLAGLYEQYS. The DNA of the CDR3 is TGTGCCAGCAGTCGGACCCTCGCGGGACTTTACGAGCAGTACTCC.

This clonotype occurred many times. The chain links TRBV9 to TRBJ2-5; tentative D call: TRBD2 (6 bases). With 1 base removed from V and 4 bases from J, the gap between germline ends came to 11 bases. The CDR3 spans 14 residues. CDR1 is SGDLS and CDR2 is YYNGEE in the germline V gene. The CDR3 loop is CASSVTGERETQYF. As DNA, the CDR3 is TGTGCCAGCAGCGTAACGGGAGAAAGAGAGACCCAGTACTTC.

This clonotype was detected ten times or more. The chain links TRBV2 to TRBJ2-7, with D perhaps TRBD1 or TRBD2 (5 bases each). Germline-derived CDR1 and CDR2 are SNHLY and FYNNEI. Between the trimmed V and J ends, which lost 8 bases and 0 bases, there was a span of 14 bases. There are 14 residues in the CDR3. In DNA, the CDR3 is TGTGCCAGCCGGGACCCAGGTGCCTCCTACGAGCAGTACTTC. Protein sequence: CASRDPGASYEQYF.

By frequency in the sample, this clonotype is medium-sized. The chain uses TRBV7-8 and TRBJ2-7; D uncertain. The CDR3 extends over 12 amino acids. V lost 1 base and J lost 5, with 6 bases in between. Germline assignment: CDR1 SGHVS and CDR2 FQNEAQ. CDR3 residues: CASSLVSHEQYF. CDR3 DNA: TGTGCCAGCAGCTTAGTAAGCCACGAGCAGTACTTC.

This clonotype was recorded many times. The J gene is TRBJ2-7, the V gene TRBV30; D ambiguous. Germline CDR1 is GTSNPN and CDR2 is SVGIG (reference sequence). V was clipped by 0 bases and J by 2 bases, with 8 bases between them. The CDR3 has 13 residues. CDR3 in DNA: TGTGCCTGGAGTGTCGCAGGACCCTACGAGCAGTACTTC. Translating gives CAWSVAGPYEQYF.

As DNA, the CDR3 is TGTGCCACCAGTGATTTAAGCGGGAAGTACAATGAGCAGTTCTTC. Residues: CATSDLSGKYNEQFF. The chain has TRBV24-1 and TRBJ2-1; 7 nucleotides agree with TRBD2. Germline V gene lookup returns CDR1 KGHDR and CDR2 SFDVKD. CDR3 length equals 15 residues. V lost 1 base and J lost 4; bases outside the gene matches: 3.

This clonotype came up many times. The V call is TRBV12-3 or TRBV12-4, the J call TRBJ2-1; 7 positions match TRBD2. This CDR3 region has 14 residues. V shed 3 bases, J shed 6 bases, and the junction held 5 bases outside the gene matches. CDR3 nucleotide sequence: TGTGCCAGCAGTTTGAGGGCGGGAGTCAATGAGCAGTTCTTC. As protein: CASSLRAGVNEQFF.

The chain combines TRBV19 with TRBJ1-1, with 7 nucleotides matching TRBD1. CDR3 size: 15 residues. CDR1 is LNHDA and CDR2 is SQIVND in the germline V gene (reference sequence). Losses at the gene ends were 0 bases for V and 6 bases for J; bases not matched to a gene: 7. DNA for the CDR3: TGTGCCAGTAGTATAGACCCCAGGGACAGCGCTGAAGCTTTCTTT. Its translation: CASSIDPRDSAEAFF.

This clonotype was detected ten times or more. V usage is TRBV20-1 and J usage is TRBJ2-3, with TRBD2 identical over 7 bases. Trimming at V came to 3 bases and at J to 6 bases, leaving 12 bases not matched to a gene. The germline V gene has CDR1 DFQATT and CDR2 SNEGSKA (reference sequence). The CDR3 length is 15 residues. CDR3 bases: TGCAGTGCTAGTCTAGTGGCGGGAGAGTCCGATACGCAGTATTTT. Its translation is CSASLVAGESDTQYF.

The chain recombines TRBV28 with TRBJ2-1; tentative D call: TRBD1 (7 bases). The CDR3 sequence is 19 residues long. The V end lost 1 base, the J end lost 7 bases, and 26 bases lay between the germline ends. Looked up from germline, CDR1 is MDHEN and CDR2 is SYDVKM. DNA for the CDR3: TGTGCCAGCAGTTTATTAGGGGGCCTACGCTGGACTAACGTGAATGAGCAGTTCTTC. Its protein is CASSLLGGLRWTNVNEQFF.

The chain is built from TRBV20-1 and TRBJ1-4, with D uncertain. V was clipped by 6 bases and J by 0 bases, with 11 bases between them. Germline V CDR1 and CDR2: DFQATT, SNEGSKA (reference sequence). The length of the CDR3 is 14 residues. In nucleotides, the CDR3 is TGCAGTGCCAGGAGGCCTGCAACTAATGAAAAACTGTTTTTT. Its protein product is CSARRPATNEKLFF.

At least ten counts were recorded for this clonotype. The chain links TRBV25-1 to TRBJ2-1; either TRBD1 or TRBD2 may supply D (6 bases each). Germline loops: CDR1 MGHDK, CDR2 SYGVNS. The CDR3 is 16 residues long. Trimming took 1 base from V and 10 from J, leaving 20 bases between them. The CDR3 protein is CASSESPAGTGREQFF. CDR3 coding DNA: TGTGCCAGCAGTGAATCCCCAGCGGGCACAGGGAGGGAGCAGTTCTTC.

This clonotype was seen many times. This CDR3 is CASSLGAEQFF. CDR3 DNA sequence: TGTGCCAGCAGTTTAGGAGCTGAGCAGTTCTTC. The genes are TRBV12-3 or TRBV12-4 and TRBJ2-1, with no clear D. The CDR3 consists of 11 residues. V dropped 1 base and J dropped 9 bases, with 4 bases sitting between them.

This clonotype has more than one count but fewer than ten. The chain carries TRBV7-2 and TRBJ2-3; 12 bases match TRBD2. The CDR3 is 16 amino acids. Unmatched junction bases numbered 7, after V lost 6 bases and J lost 3 bases. Germline V gene data show CDR1 as SGHTA and CDR2 as FQGNSA. The CDR3 nucleotides are TGTGCCAGCAGGGCGACTAGCGGGGGTTGGACAGATACGCAGTATTTT. This gives the protein CASRATSGGWTDTQYF.

This clonotype was recorded many times. This chain connects TRBV20-1 to TRBJ1-5, with D perhaps matching TRBD1 (6 bases). Deletions cut 7 bases from V and 0 bases from J, with 13 bases between. This CDR3 region has 14 residues. CDR1 is DFQATT and CDR2 is SNEGSKA in the germline V gene (reference sequence). CDR3 DNA sequence: TGCAGTGTCCCGGACAGAGCTAGCAATCAGCCCCAGCATTTT. This sequence encodes CSVPDRASNQPQHF.

This clonotype was observed at least ten times. The V and J genes are TRBV19 and TRBJ2-7; D unclear. The V gene lost 4 bases and the J gene lost 2 bases, with 18 bases spanning the gap. The CDR3 runs 16 residues. Germline V gene data show CDR1 as LNHDA and CDR2 as SQIVND (reference sequence). The CDR3 DNA is TGTGCCAGTAGTAACACTTTGAGAGCAGAAGCCTACGAGCAGTACTTC. Protein: CASSNTLRAEAYEQYF.

This clonotype was seen a few times. The V and J genes are TRBV20-1 and TRBJ2-7; 8 bases are a match to TRBD2. V lost 2 bases and J lost 5; bases outside the gene matches: 5. Germline-derived CDR1 and CDR2 are DFQATT and SNEGSKA (reference sequence). The CDR3 is 13 amino acids. CDR3 residues: CSARREGPNEQYF. Here the CDR3 DNA reads TGCAGTGCTAGACGGGAGGGCCCGAACGAGCAGTACTTC.

This clonotype was seen ten or more times. This sequence joins TRBV10-3 and TRBJ2-6; the D gene is possibly TRBD2 (9 bases). Per the germline V gene, CDR1 is ENHRY and CDR2 is SYGVKD. The CDR3 contains 18 residues. Trimming took 6 bases from V and 4 from J, leaving 22 bases between them. The chain's CDR3 is CAIRDRVGLAAGANVLTF. Written as DNA, the CDR3 is TGTGCCATCAGGGACAGGGTGGGACTAGCAGCCGGGGCCAACGTCCTGACTTTC.

This clonotype has ten or more counts. This sequence joins TRBV3-1 and TRBJ2-7; D may be TRBD2 (5 bases). The V end was cut by 4 bases, the J end by 6 bases, with 22 bases between. Germline-derived CDR1 and CDR2 are LGHDT and YNNKEL (reference sequence). CDR3 length equals 16 residues. CDR3 sequence: CASSPPPLRERSEQYF. The CDR3 DNA reads as TGTGCCAGCAGCCCCCCCCCCTTAAGGGAGAGGAGCGAGCAGTACTTC.

Ten or more counts support this clonotype. The rearrangement uses TRBV7-8 and TRBJ2-7; TRBD1 or TRBD2 may be the D gene (6 bases each). CDR1 is SGHVS and CDR2 is FQNEAQ in the germline V gene. The CDR3 covers 16 residues. V lost 5 bases and J 2 bases, leaving 19 bases between the germline ends. The chain's CDR3 is CASSLGGLASAYEQYF. CDR3 nucleotides: TGTGCCAGCAGCCTGGGGGGCCTAGCGTCCGCCTACGAGCAGTACTTC.

This clonotype was detected many times. The J gene is TRBJ2-7, the V gene TRBV13, with TRBD2 matching 9 bases. This CDR3 has 14 residues. V shed 3 bases and J 7 bases; nucleotides not matched to a gene: 7. Per the germline V gene, CDR1 is PRHDT and CDR2 is FYEKMQ (reference sequence). CDR3: CASSFNSGLAEQYF. The CDR3 DNA is TGTGCCAGCAGCTTCAACAGCGGACTAGCGGAGCAGTACTTC.

In its sample, this clonotype was seen many times. In DNA form, the CDR3 reads TGTGCCAGCAGGGCAGGGGCAGGGTATTCACCCCTCCACTTT. As protein: CASRAGAGYSPLHF. The chain carries TRBV28 and TRBJ1-6, with D possibly matching TRBD1 (6 bases). This CDR3 is 14 amino acids long. Germline V lookup: CDR1 MDHEN, CDR2 SYDVKM. V was shortened by 6 bases and J by 8 bases, with 14 bases between the two germline ends.

This clonotype was observed many times. The rearrangement uses TRBV6-5 and TRBJ1-6, with 8 bases fitting TRBD1. CDR3 length: 15 residues. With 2 bases clipped from V and 6 bases from J, the junction kept 3 bases outside the gene matches. Per the germline V gene, CDR1 is MNHEY and CDR2 is SVGAGI. CDR3 region: CASSYQGAGNSPLHF. The CDR3 coding sequence is TGTGCCAGCAGTTACCAGGGGGCTGGTAATTCACCCCTCCACTTT.